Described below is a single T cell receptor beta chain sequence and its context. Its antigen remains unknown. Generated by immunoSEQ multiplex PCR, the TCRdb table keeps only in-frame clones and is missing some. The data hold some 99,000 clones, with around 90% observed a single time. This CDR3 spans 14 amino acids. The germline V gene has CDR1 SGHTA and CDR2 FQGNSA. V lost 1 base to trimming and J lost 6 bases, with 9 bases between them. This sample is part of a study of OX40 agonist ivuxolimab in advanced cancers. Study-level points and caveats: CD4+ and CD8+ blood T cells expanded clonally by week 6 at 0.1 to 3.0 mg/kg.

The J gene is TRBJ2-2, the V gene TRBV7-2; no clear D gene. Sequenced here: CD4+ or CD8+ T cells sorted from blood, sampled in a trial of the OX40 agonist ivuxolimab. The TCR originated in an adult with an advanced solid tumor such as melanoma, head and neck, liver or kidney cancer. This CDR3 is CASSLGHQSGELFF. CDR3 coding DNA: TGTGCCAGCAGCTTAGGACACCAGTCCGGGGAGCTGTTTTTT. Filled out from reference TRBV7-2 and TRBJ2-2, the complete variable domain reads GAGVSQSPSNKVTEKGKDVELRCDPISGHTALYWYRQSLGQGLEFLIYFQGNSAPDKSGLPSDRFSAERTGGSVSTLTIQRTQQEDSAVYLCASSLGHQSGELFFGEGSRLTVL.